The 7 T cell receptor beta chains in this list originate from one sample, sequenced in a study of control samples from healthy donors and cancer patients. Here immunoSEQ multiplex PCR was the method, and the copy in TCRdb shows in-frame clones only, minus some. The sample records 90,000 or so clones, around four fifths being singletons. The sample taken for sequencing was blood. Receptor source: a man between 25 and 39 years old in good health.

This sequence joins TRBV7-9 and TRBJ1-4; D is perhaps TRBD1 (6 bases). Trimming removed 3 bases at V and 8 bases at J, with 16 bases between. Germline V gives CDR1 SEHNR, CDR2 FQNEAQ (reference sequence). The CDR3 consists of 15 residues. The CDR3 loop is CASSFQGRSEEKLFF. DNA for the CDR3: TGTGCCAGCAGCTTTCAGGGGAGGTCGGAGGAAAAACTGTTTTTT.

Written as DNA, the CDR3 is TGTGCCAGCAGTGACCCCCAACCGGGACCCGGAGATGGCTACACCTTC. The encoded protein is CASSDPQPGPGDGYTF. The chain joins TRBV25-1 to TRBJ1-2, with D possibly TRBD1 on 5 matching bases. The V end lost 3 bases, the J end lost 6 bases, and 20 bases lay between the germline ends. The CDR3 loop spans 16 amino acids. Germline V CDR1 and CDR2: MGHDK, SYGVNS.

The rearrangement links TRBV5-6 to TRBJ2-5, with 9 bases lining up with TRBD1. The CDR3 is 15 residues long. Looked up from germline, CDR1 is SGHDT and CDR2 is YYEEEE. The ends lost 0 bases at V and 5 bases at J; junction bases unmatched: 5. The CDR3 DNA reads TGTGCCAGCAGCTTGGCGGACAGGGGTGGGGAGACCCAGTACTTC. This sequence encodes CASSLADRGGETQYF.

This chain links TRBV19 with TRBJ1-2, with no clear D. The CDR3 spans 11 residues. V lost 10 bases and J 9 bases, leaving 15 bases between the germline ends. Germline V gene sequence: CDR1 LNHDA, CDR2 SQIVND (reference sequence). The CDR3 DNA is TGTGCCACCACCCGTGGAGGGAGCTACACCTTC. It translates to CATTRGGSYTF.

The chain carries TRBV6-1 and TRBJ1-1; 12 positions match TRBD1. V trimming: 1 base; J trimming: 2 bases; junction bases outside the gene matches: 11. The length of the CDR3 is 19 residues. Germline V gives CDR1 MNHNS, CDR2 SASEGT. In nucleotides, the CDR3 is TGTGCCAGCAGTGAAGTTCCCGGGACAGGGGGCGTTGGAAACACTGAAGCTTTCTTT. This gives the protein CASSEVPGTGGVGNTEAFF.

This chain links TRBV12-5 with TRBJ1-5, with D possibly matching TRBD1 (5 bases). Germline values: CDR1 LGHNT, CDR2 FRNRAP. CDR3 length: 11 residues. The V gene lost 4 bases and the J gene lost 10 bases, with 8 bases spanning the gap. The CDR3 DNA follows: TGTGCTAGTGGTTGGGACCGCCCCCAGCATTTT. This codes for CASGWDRPQHF. Variable domain in full (rest from reference TRBV12-5 and TRBJ1-5): DARVTQTPRHKVTEMGQEVTMRCQPILGHNTVFWYRQTMMQGLELLAYFRNRAPLDDSGMPKDRFSAEMPDATLATLKIQPSEPRDSAVYFCASGWDRPQHFGDGTRLSIL.

The V gene is TRBV29-1, the J gene TRBJ2-3, with 8 bases identical to TRBD1. Trimming removed 7 bases from V and 2 bases from J; junction bases left unmatched: 5. The CDR3 spans 13 residues. Germline V lookup: CDR1 SQVTM, CDR2 ANQGSEA. The CDR3 coding sequence is TGCAGCGAACAGGACAGGGTCACAGATACGCAGTATTTT. It codes for CSEQDRVTDTQYF.